These 20 T cell receptor beta chains came from one sample sequenced in a study of human T cells and chemical hapten exposure. TCRdb recomputed calls from the RACE reads with MiXCR, one row per CDR3 protein. The data contain just over 90,000 distinct CDR3 sequences, about 8.8% of them singletons. As to time point: healthy volunteer bleed at 2 weeks. From whole blood left unfractionated, total RNA was extracted. The sequenced material came from whole blood. The origin of the receptors is a female donor in good health. Some clones in this sample may be carry-over from other donors' samples.

The chain couples TRBV6-5 to TRBJ2-3, with TRBD1 matching 7 bases. CDR1 and CDR2 (germline): MNHEY, SVGAGI. This CDR3 has 16 residues. V lost 2 bases to trimming and J lost 6 bases; unmatched junction nucleotides: 11. The CDR3 protein is CASSYKGQTHSDTQYF. The DNA for the CDR3 is TGTGCCAGCAGTTACAAGGGACAGACTCATTCGGATACGCAGTATTTT.

This clonotype was recorded at least ten times. V gene TRBV6-2 or TRBV6-3 combines with J gene TRBJ2-3; 12 bases fit TRBD1. This CDR3 contains 15 residues. V trimming: 4 bases; J trimming: 6 bases; junction bases outside the gene matches: 5. Germline V gene lookup returns CDR1 MNHEY and CDR2 SVGEGT. CDR3 in DNA: TGTGCCAGCAGTTCCGGGACAGGGGGCGCGGATACGCAGTATTTT. Translated: CASSSGTGGADTQYF.

This clonotype has a count of ten or more. The chain has TRBV6-2 or TRBV6-3 and TRBJ1-5, with D uncertain. Germline CDR1 is MNHEY and CDR2 is SVGEGT. The CDR3 has 14 amino acids. With 2 bases removed from V and 5 bases from J, the gap between germline ends came to 10 bases. The CDR3 DNA follows: TGTGCCAGCAGTTACGGGTTACGGGATCAGCCCCAGCATTTT. Protein: CASSYGLRDQPQHF.

Ten or more counts support this clonotype. The V gene is TRBV29-1, the J gene TRBJ2-7, with 10 nucleotides matching TRBD1. After removal of 6 bases from V and 3 bases from J, the junction contained 8 bases not matched to a gene. The germline CDR1 and CDR2 sequences are SQVTM and ANQGSEA. The CDR3 is 14 amino acids. CDR3 amino acids: CSVEGQGNFYEQYF. CDR3 nucleotide sequence: TGCAGCGTGGAGGGACAGGGGAATTTCTACGAGCAGTACTTC.

This clonotype was seen more than once but under ten times. The chain couples TRBV2 to TRBJ2-7; 13 positions match TRBD2. Germline V CDR1 and CDR2: SNHLY, FYNNEI. V was pared by 1 base and J by 0 bases, with 3 bases of the junction left unmatched. CDR3 length: 17 residues. The CDR3 DNA reads TGTGCCAGCAGTGAAGTACTAGCGGGAGGGCCCTCCTACGAGCAGTACTTC. This codes for CASSEVLAGGPSYEQYF. Together with reference TRBV2 and TRBJ2-7, the CDR3 gives the full variable domain: EPEVTQTPSHQVTQMGQEVILRCVPISNHLYFYWYRQILGQKVEFLVSFYNNEISEKSEIFDDQFSVERPDGSNFTLKIRSTKLEDSAMYFCASSEVLAGGPSYEQYFGPGTRLTVT.

The rearrangement uses TRBV7-2 and TRBJ1-5; D may be TRBD1 (5 bases). Trimming shortened V by 2 bases and J by 4 bases, and 12 bases separated the two germline ends. Germline values: CDR1 SGHTA, CDR2 FQGNSA. The CDR3 covers 15 residues. The CDR3 coding sequence is TGTGCCAGCAGCTTAATGGGGACCCAAAATCAGCCCCAGCATTTT. This translates into CASSLMGTQNQPQHF.

The V gene is TRBV9, the J gene TRBJ2-3; tentative D call: TRBD2 (5 bases). The CDR3 is 13 amino acids. Trimming took 4 bases from V and 6 from J, leaving 12 bases between them. Germline V gene lookup returns CDR1 SGDLS and CDR2 YYNGEE. For the CDR3, the DNA is TGTGCCAGCAGCTCTGGAGGACCCGATACGCAGTATTTT. It codes for CASSSGGPDTQYF.

With respect to this clonotype: A much more abundant neighbour one base away suggests this may be a read error. The chain is built from TRBV6-2 or TRBV6-3 and TRBJ1-1; D gene unclear. The CDR3 runs to 13 residues. Germline V gene sequence: CDR1 MNHEY, CDR2 SVGEGT. CDR3 DNA sequence: TGTGCCAGCGGTTACTCCGGGAACACTGAAGCTTTCTTT. The encoded protein is CASGYSGNTEAFF.

This clonotype was detected only a few times. V and J are TRBV28 and TRBJ2-7; no reliable D call. The CDR3 has 13 amino acids. V was shortened by 6 bases and J by 2 bases, with 11 bases between the two germline ends. The germline V gene encodes CDR1 MDHEN and CDR2 SYDVKM. The CDR3 protein is CASSRLLPYEQYF. The CDR3 DNA reads as TGTGCCAGCAGCCGCCTCCTTCCCTACGAGCAGTACTTC.

This clonotype was counted between two and nine times. The rearrangement joins TRBV9 to TRBJ2-7; TRBD1 is a possible D gene (6 bases). The CDR3 is 14 amino acids. Trimming shortened V by 4 bases and J by 3 bases, and 14 bases separated the two germline ends. Per the germline V gene, CDR1 is SGDLS and CDR2 is YYNGEE. The CDR3 sequence is CASSPRDRNYEQYF. CDR3 nucleotides: TGTGCCAGCAGCCCCCGAGACAGGAACTACGAGCAGTACTTC.

The CDR3 bases are TGTGCCAGCCGAGAGGTGGAAAGGGACAGGGACTCTGGAAACACCATATATTTT. Translating gives CASREVERDRDSGNTIYF. The rearrangement joins TRBV7-9 to TRBJ1-3; 9 bases are shared with TRBD1. CDR3 length: 18 residues. The germline gives CDR1 SEHNR, CDR2 FQNEAQ (reference sequence). The trim removed 8 bases at V and 0 bases at J, leaving 14 bases unmatched.

V gene TRBV27 combines with J gene TRBJ1-5; D is ambiguous. The germline V and J ends were trimmed by 5 bases and 2 bases, with 7 bases remaining between them. Germline V gene sequence: CDR1 MNHEY, CDR2 SMNVEV (reference sequence). The length of the CDR3 is 13 residues. This CDR3 reads CASSRSRNQPQHF. The DNA for the CDR3 is TGTGCCAGCAGTCGGTCCCGCAATCAGCCCCAGCATTTT.

V and J are TRBV7-9 and TRBJ2-7, with 8 bases that match TRBD1. In germline, CDR1 is SEHNR, CDR2 FQNEAQ (reference sequence). Trimming cost V 5 bases and J 3 bases; bases outside gene matches: 9. The CDR3 contains 15 residues. The CDR3 sequence is CASSRRAGGGYEQYF. CDR3 DNA sequence: TGTGCCAGCAGCCGCCGGGCAGGGGGCGGCTACGAGCAGTACTTC.

This clonotype was seen at least ten times. V gene TRBV11-2 combines with J gene TRBJ2-1; D is perhaps TRBD1 or TRBD2 (7 bases each). V dropped 1 base and J dropped 8 bases, with 12 bases sitting between them. The CDR3 has 14 residues. The germline V gene has CDR1 SGHAT and CDR2 FQNNGV. CDR3 sequence reads: CASSLGPGGDEQFF. The CDR3 bases are TGTGCCAGCAGCTTAGGTCCAGGGGGGGATGAGCAGTTCTTC.

This clonotype was observed a few times. The rearrangement joins TRBV25-1 to TRBJ2-1; 9 bases map to TRBD1. Trimming took 6 bases from V and 2 from J; bases not matched to a gene: 8. Germline CDR1 reads MGHDK; CDR2 reads SYGVNS. The CDR3 spans 16 residues. CDR3 sequence (DNA): TGTGCCAGCAGCCCCCCCGGGACAGGGACCTACAATGAGCAGTTCTTC. Protein product: CASSPPGTGTYNEQFF. Full variable domain (missing parts from reference TRBV25-1 and TRBJ2-1): EADIYQTPRYLVIGTGKKITLECSQTMGHDKMYWYQQDPGMELHLIHYSYGVNSTEKGDLSSESTVSRIRTEHFPLTLESARPSHTSQYLCASSPPGTGTYNEQFFGPGTRLTVL.

There are a few counts of this clonotype. This rearrangement joins TRBV27 to TRBJ1-5; unclear D gene. Germline assignment: CDR1 MNHEY and CDR2 SMNVEV (reference sequence). The CDR3 consists of 16 residues. Between the trimmed V and J ends, which lost 1 base and 3 bases, there was a span of 13 bases. Here the CDR3 reads CASSLLAGAINQPQHF. CDR3 DNA: TGTGCCAGCAGTTTATTGGCAGGAGCCATCAATCAGCCCCAGCATTTT.

CDR3: CASSLTAPNTEAFF. The CDR3 DNA is TGTGCCAGCAGTTTAACGGCGCCAAACACTGAAGCTTTCTTT. The V gene is TRBV12-3 or TRBV12-4, the J gene TRBJ1-1, with no clear D. The CDR3 runs 14 residues. V gave up 2 bases and J gave up 2 bases, with 9 bases separating them.

This chain joins TRBV7-2 and TRBJ2-3; 9 nucleotides match TRBD2. The CDR3 has 18 residues. The trim removed 1 base at V and 6 bases at J, leaving 14 bases unmatched. The germline V gene encodes CDR1 SGHTA and CDR2 FQGNSA. Here the CDR3 reads CASSLDATVAGESDTQYF. CDR3 sequence (DNA): TGTGCCAGCAGCTTAGATGCAACAGTAGCGGGAGAATCGGATACGCAGTATTTT.

The chain couples TRBV7-6 to TRBJ2-2; 7 bases agree with TRBD2. The germline V gene has CDR1 SGHVS and CDR2 FNYEAQ. Trimming at V came to 1 base and at J to 5 bases, leaving 4 bases not matched to a gene. There are 15 residues in the CDR3. CDR3 loop: CASSLGGSGTGELFF. As DNA, the CDR3 is TGTGCCAGCAGCTTAGGGGGTAGCGGGACCGGGGAGCTGTTTTTT.

This clonotype turned up a few times. The rearrangement links TRBV7-9 to TRBJ1-1, with D possibly being TRBD1 (5 bases). Germline V gives CDR1 SEHNR, CDR2 FQNEAQ (reference sequence). The CDR3 spans 12 residues. Trimming shortened V by 6 bases and J by 3 bases, and 8 bases separated the two germline ends. CDR3 in DNA: TGTGCCAGCAGGGGGGGACACACTGAAGCTTTCTTT. This sequence encodes CASRGGHTEAFF.